This T cell receptor beta chain derives from a study of blood T cell repertoires in COVID-19. On the study more broadly: Whether acute or convalescent, the COVID-19 samples came from the United States, Italy and Spain.

Trimming pared 7 bases from V and 2 bases from J, leaving 11 bases between. Germline CDR1 reads MNHEY; CDR2 reads SVGAGI. This CDR3 region has 13 residues. Using immunoSEQ multiplex PCR, the repertoire was profiled, and TCRdb retains in-frame clones only, with some absent. The table has fewer than 120,000 clones, around 90% seen once. The TCR originated in a woman aged 45-60 years with acute or convalescent COVID-19. This chain links TRBV6-5 with TRBJ1-1; TRBD1 is a possible D gene (6 bases). Source material: peripheral blood. CDR3 DNA sequence: TGTGCCAGCAACAGGGAGCTAAACACTGAAGCTTTCTTT. Protein product: CASNRELNTEAFF.